Below, 28 T cell receptor beta chains from the same sample are listed, as sequenced in a study of T cells in Graves' hyperthyroidism and ophthalmopathy. Amplification of TCR beta CDR3 regions used RNA as the template. The HTBI set primed first-round TCR CDR3 RT-PCR. TCRdb redid the calling of the multiplex PCR reads with MiXCR, one entry per CDR3 protein. The sample shows some 370,000 distinct CDR3 sequences, over 12% of them seen only once. Sequencing was performed on blood. These receptors were obtained from a man aged 45-65 years with Graves' ophthalmopathy.

This clonotype was seen ten or more times. The chain is built from TRBV11-2 and TRBJ2-1, with D uncertain. The CDR3 runs 17 residues. Trimming removed 0 bases at V and 0 bases at J, with 12 bases between. Germline values: CDR1 SGHAT, CDR2 FQNNGV. DNA for the CDR3: TGTGCCAGCAGCTTAGATTCTGAGAGACCCTCCTACAATGAGCAGTTCTTC. The encoded protein is CASSLDSERPSYNEQFF.

This clonotype was detected many times. The chain uses TRBV20-1 and TRBJ1-1; D unclear. Trimming left V 1 base short and J 0 bases short, with 15 bases between. The CDR3 is 16 amino acids. Germline lookup yields CDR1 DFQATT and CDR2 SNEGSKA (reference sequence). The CDR3 reads CSARALESHMNTEAFF. The CDR3 region has the DNA TGCAGTGCTAGAGCACTTGAAAGCCACATGAACACTGAAGCTTTCTTT.

CDR3 sequence reads: CASRKDGGSTDTQYF. DNA for the CDR3: TGTGCCAGTAGGAAAGATGGTGGAAGCACAGATACGCAGTATTTT. The chain carries TRBV19 and TRBJ2-3; the D is unclear. Germline V lookup: CDR1 LNHDA, CDR2 SQIVND (reference sequence). The CDR3 consists of 15 residues. Trimming shortened V by 6 bases and J by 0 bases, and 13 bases separated the two germline ends.

The sample holds many counts of this clonotype. The chain carries TRBV20-1 and TRBJ2-5, with no clear D. CDR1 is DFQATT and CDR2 is SNEGSKA in the germline V gene (reference sequence). This CDR3 has 12 amino acids. Trimming shortened V by 3 bases and J by 2 bases, and 7 bases separated the two germline ends. The CDR3 loop is CSASLRQETQYF. CDR3 sequence (DNA): TGCAGTGCTAGTCTGAGACAAGAGACCCAGTACTTC.

The rearrangement links TRBV2 to TRBJ2-3; maybe TRBD2 (6 bases). Per germline, CDR1 SNHLY and CDR2 FYNNEI. The length of the CDR3 is 15 residues. V was shortened by 1 base and J by 5 bases, with 13 bases between the two germline ends. CDR3 DNA sequence: TGTGCCAGCAGTGAAGGACTAGATCTTGGAGATACGCAGTATTTT. Protein product: CASSEGLDLGDTQYF. Full variable domain (missing parts from reference TRBV2 and TRBJ2-3): EPEVTQTPSHQVTQMGQEVILRCVPISNHLYFYWYRQILGQKVEFLVSFYNNEISEKSEIFDDQFSVERPDGSNFTLKIRSTKLEDSAMYFCASSEGLDLGDTQYFGPGTRLTVL.

Of note for this clonotype: A read error is possible here, since a much larger clone lies one base away. The chain couples TRBV12-3 or TRBV12-4 to TRBJ1-2; 7 positions match TRBD1. The V and J ends lost 11 bases and 13 bases, in that order; junction bases with no gene match: 16. CDR3 length: 12 residues. CDR3 in DNA: TGTGCCGGCCGACCTAGTGGGACAGTCACCACCTTC. Translating gives CAGRPSGTVTTF.

The rearrangement joins TRBV20-1 to TRBJ2-5, with 8 bases that match TRBD2. Germline CDR1 DFQATT, CDR2 SNEGSKA (reference sequence). The CDR3 runs 13 residues. Germline trimming cut 5 bases from V and 4 bases from J; bases unmatched to any gene: 6. CDR3 sequence: CSALAGGIETQYF. The DNA of the CDR3 is TGCAGTGCTTTGGCGGGAGGCATAGAGACCCAGTACTTC.

The chain uses TRBV5-6 and TRBJ2-1, with TRBD2 identical over 10 bases. V lost 3 bases to trimming and J lost 4 bases; unmatched junction nucleotides: 7. Per the germline V gene, CDR1 is SGHDT and CDR2 is YYEEEE. CDR3 length equals 16 residues. This CDR3 is CASSYAGTSEYNEQFF. Written as DNA, the CDR3 is TGTGCCAGCAGCTACGCCGGGACTAGCGAGTACAATGAGCAGTTCTTC.

This clonotype was picked up many times. J is TRBJ1-1 and V is TRBV20-1, with 9 nucleotides matching TRBD1. V lost 4 bases and J lost 1; bases outside the gene matches: 7. The germline gives CDR1 DFQATT, CDR2 SNEGSKA (reference sequence). This CDR3 region has 15 residues. CDR3: CSAKGTGRGNTEAFF. The CDR3 DNA follows: TGCAGTGCTAAGGGGACAGGGCGTGGGAACACTGAAGCTTTCTTT.

The chain is built from TRBV6-1 and TRBJ2-1, with 9 positions matching TRBD2. The CDR3 sequence is 15 residues long. Germline V gene sequence: CDR1 MNHNS, CDR2 SASEGT. V trimming: 6 bases; J trimming: 4 bases; junction bases outside the gene matches: 7. The CDR3 protein is CASRSRLAGYNEQFF. Here the CDR3 DNA reads TGTGCCAGCAGGTCCAGGCTAGCGGGGTACAATGAGCAGTTCTTC.

This clonotype turned up a few times. V usage is TRBV12-3 or TRBV12-4 and J usage is TRBJ2-2; 8 nucleotides match TRBD2. The V gene end was trimmed by 2 bases and the J gene end by 7 bases; junction bases not matched to a gene: 9. The CDR3 sequence is 16 residues long. The CDR3, as DNA: TGTGCCAGCAGTTTATCAGCGGGAGCGTCTAGCGGGGAGCTGTTTTTT. Amino acid sequence: CASSLSAGASSGELFF.

This clonotype was observed a single time. The chain carries TRBV20-1 and TRBJ2-3; 7 bases align to TRBD2. The CDR3 spans 13 residues. Germline CDR1 DFQATT, CDR2 SNEGSKA (reference sequence). J was trimmed by 3 bases and V by 3 bases; bases with no gene match: 3. Here the CDR3 DNA reads TGCAGTGCTAGCGGGGGGATGACAGATACGCAGTATTTT. This encodes CSASGGMTDTQYF.

This clonotype showed up just a few times. This chain uses TRBV27 with TRBJ2-5; D unclear. From germline, CDR1 is MNHEY and CDR2 SMNVEV (reference sequence). This CDR3 region has 13 residues. The V gene lost 4 bases and the J gene lost 6 bases, with 12 bases spanning the gap. This chain's CDR3 is CASSSSGFQTQYF. As DNA, the CDR3 is TGTGCCAGCAGTTCCTCCGGCTTTCAGACCCAGTACTTC.

This clonotype was seen at least ten times. This chain links TRBV2 with TRBJ2-3, with D perhaps TRBD2 (5 bases). The CDR3 is made up of 14 amino acids. CDR1 is SNHLY and CDR2 is FYNNEI in the germline V gene. V lost 8 bases to trimming and J lost 2 bases, with 14 bases between them. CDR3 in amino acids: CASLRRRDTDTQYF. The CDR3 DNA follows: TGTGCCAGCTTGCGAAGACGGGACACAGATACGCAGTATTTT. Filled out from reference TRBV2 and TRBJ2-3, the complete variable domain reads EPEVTQTPSHQVTQMGQEVILRCVPISNHLYFYWYRQILGQKVEFLVSFYNNEISEKSEIFDDQFSVERPDGSNFTLKIRSTKLEDSAMYFCASLRRRDTDTQYFGPGTRLTVL.

In this sample, this clonotype turned up a few times. The CDR3 sequence is CAWSADRVRTGELFF. The CDR3 DNA is TGTGCCTGGAGTGCGGACAGGGTTAGAACCGGGGAGCTGTTTTTT. The chain is built from TRBV30 and TRBJ2-2; TRBD1 matches at 8 bases. The CDR3 is 15 amino acids. V shed 1 base and J 5 bases; nucleotides not matched to a gene: 6. The V gene's germline CDR1 is GTSNPN and CDR2 SVGIG (reference sequence).

The J gene is TRBJ1-1, the V gene TRBV9; D gene uncertain. The germline V and J ends were trimmed by 3 bases and 7 bases, with 10 bases remaining between them. The CDR3 is 12 amino acids. CDR1 and CDR2 (germline): SGDLS, YYNGEE. This CDR3 reads CASSGASNEAFF. DNA for the CDR3: TGTGCCAGCAGCGGGGCGAGTAATGAAGCTTTCTTT.

This clonotype was detected many times. The chain joins TRBV7-6 to TRBJ2-5; perhaps D is TRBD1 or TRBD2 (6 bases each). Germline V gene sequence: CDR1 SGHVS, CDR2 FNYEAQ. V was trimmed by 3 bases and J by 4 bases, leaving 12 bases between them. The CDR3 is 14 amino acids. The CDR3 DNA sequence: TGTGCCAGCAGCTTTCGGACGGGGGCAGAGACCCAGTACTTC. As protein: CASSFRTGAETQYF.

This clonotype showed up just a few times. V usage is TRBV24-1 and J usage is TRBJ2-1, with 8 bases fitting TRBD1. The CDR3 spans 16 residues. The V segment lost 3 bases and the J segment 7 bases; nucleotides outside the gene matches: 10. Germline V CDR1 and CDR2: KGHDR, SFDVKD. This CDR3 reads CATSDIDHGQGNEQFF. For the CDR3, the DNA is TGTGCCACCAGTGATATCGACCACGGACAGGGTAATGAGCAGTTCTTC.

This clonotype was seen many times. The rearrangement joins TRBV20-1 to TRBJ2-5; 7 nucleotides match TRBD2. This CDR3 spans 12 amino acids. J was trimmed by 2 bases and V by 4 bases; bases with no gene match: 1. The germline V gene has CDR1 DFQATT and CDR2 SNEGSKA (reference sequence). CDR3 nucleotides: TGCAGTGCTAAAGCGGGACAAGAGACCCAGTACTTC. Translated: CSAKAGQETQYF.

In the case of this clonotype: A much larger clone differs from this one at a single base, so this may be a read error. The V and J genes are TRBV30 and TRBJ2-3; D is ambiguous. The CDR3 runs 15 residues. V was clipped by 8 bases and J by 0 bases, with 18 bases between them. Germline V gene lookup returns CDR1 GTSNPN and CDR2 SVGIG (reference sequence). The CDR3 nucleotides read TGTGCCGGCACCCGCAGCAGGAGAAGCACAGATACGCAGTATTTT. Translating it yields CAGTRSRRSTDTQYF.

The V call is TRBV7-9, the J call TRBJ1-6; D is unresolved. The CDR3 extends over 13 amino acids. V lost 3 bases and J lost 7, with 7 bases in between. CDR1 and CDR2 from the germline V gene are SEHNR and FQNEAQ (reference sequence). The CDR3 nucleotides are TGTGCCAGCAGCTTTCAGCCCAATTCACCCCTCCACTTT. This encodes CASSFQPNSPLHF.

This clonotype was seen only a few times. The chain is built from TRBV7-2 and TRBJ2-4, with D unresolved. The CDR3 totals 16 residues. From germline, CDR1 is SGHTA and CDR2 FQGNSA. V was trimmed by 6 bases and J by 0 bases, leaving 15 bases between them. CDR3 sequence reads: CASRSQPSLAKNIQYF. As DNA, the CDR3 is TGTGCCAGCAGATCACAGCCCTCCTTAGCCAAAAACATTCAGTACTTC.

This clonotype was recorded many times. V is TRBV11-2 and J is TRBJ1-2; possibly TRBD1 for D (6 bases). CDR1 SGHAT and CDR2 FQNNGV come from the germline V gene. The V end lost 2 bases, the J end lost 8 bases, and 12 bases lay between the germline ends. The CDR3 totals 13 residues. CDR3 bases: TGTGCCAGCAGCTTACGGGGGGCGGAGGGCTACACCTTC. Translating gives CASSLRGAEGYTF.

This clonotype was counted between two and nine times. The genes are TRBV18 and TRBJ2-1; 9 bases fit TRBD1. Germline-derived CDR1 and CDR2 are KGHSH and LQKENI. After removal of 2 bases from V and 2 bases from J, the junction contained 7 bases not matched to a gene. This CDR3 has 17 residues. As DNA, the CDR3 is TGTGCCAGCTCACCAAGGAACAGGGGGCTGACCTACAATGAGCAGTTCTTC. This sequence encodes CASSPRNRGLTYNEQFF.

This clonotype was seen at least ten times. The V and J genes are TRBV2 and TRBJ2-1, with 14 bases matching TRBD2. Germline CDR1 reads SNHLY; CDR2 reads FYNNEI. V dropped 2 bases and J dropped 8; count of bases not matched to a gene: 8. This CDR3 region has 17 residues. This CDR3 is CASSEPRTSGRPHEQFF. The CDR3 DNA reads as TGTGCCAGCAGTGAACCGAGGACTAGCGGGAGGCCCCATGAGCAGTTCTTC. Together with reference TRBV2 and TRBJ2-1, the CDR3 gives the full variable domain: EPEVTQTPSHQVTQMGQEVILRCVPISNHLYFYWYRQILGQKVEFLVSFYNNEISEKSEIFDDQFSVERPDGSNFTLKIRSTKLEDSAMYFCASSEPRTSGRPHEQFFGPGTRLTVL.

V is TRBV5-1 and J is TRBJ2-5, with 11 bases identical to TRBD2. This CDR3 is built from 15 residues. V shed 4 bases and J 2 bases; nucleotides not matched to a gene: 4. The germline V gene encodes CDR1 SGHRS and CDR2 YFSETQ. The CDR3 DNA reads as TGCGCCAGCAGCCCGGGACTAGCGGTACAAGAGACCCAGTACTTC. It yields the protein CASSPGLAVQETQYF.

This clonotype was detected ten times or more. The chain uses TRBV3-1 and TRBJ2-7; no clear D gene. Looked up from germline, CDR1 is LGHDT and CDR2 is YNNKEL (reference sequence). Trimming took 4 bases from V and 5 from J, leaving 9 bases between them. The CDR3 extends over 12 amino acids. CDR3 nucleotides: TGTGCCAGCAGCCTCAGGACCCACGAGCAGTACTTC. Amino acids: CASSLRTHEQYF.

Ten or more counts support this clonotype. The V call is TRBV2, the J call TRBJ2-7; the D gene is possibly TRBD1 (5 bases). The CDR3 runs 14 residues. V was pared by 7 bases and J by 2 bases, with 15 bases between. CDR1 and CDR2 from the germline V gene are SNHLY and FYNNEI. The CDR3 is CASKWSRTTYEQYF. The DNA of the CDR3 is TGTGCCAGCAAATGGTCCAGGACAACCTACGAGCAGTACTTC.